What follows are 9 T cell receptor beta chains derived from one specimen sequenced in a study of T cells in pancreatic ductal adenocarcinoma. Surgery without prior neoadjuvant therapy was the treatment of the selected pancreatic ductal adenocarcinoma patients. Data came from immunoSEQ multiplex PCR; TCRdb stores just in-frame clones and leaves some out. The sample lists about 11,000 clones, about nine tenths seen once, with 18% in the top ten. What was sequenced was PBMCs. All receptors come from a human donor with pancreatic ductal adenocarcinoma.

CDR3 in amino acids: CASSRLAGGRDTQYF. The DNA for the CDR3 is TGTGCCAGCAGCCGGCTAGCGGGAGGCCGCGATACGCAGTATTTT. This rearrangement joins TRBV13 to TRBJ2-3, with 11 bases that match TRBD2. CDR1 and CDR2 (germline): PRHDT, FYEKMQ (reference sequence). The CDR3 length is 15 residues. With V trimmed by 5 bases and J by 6 bases, 7 bases remained unmatched.

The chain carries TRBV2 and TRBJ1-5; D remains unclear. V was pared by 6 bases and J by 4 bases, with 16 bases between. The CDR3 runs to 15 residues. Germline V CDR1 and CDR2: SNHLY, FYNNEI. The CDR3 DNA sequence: TGTGCCAGCAGCACGGAGGTGGGCAGGAATCAGCCCCAGCATTTT. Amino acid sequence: CASSTEVGRNQPQHF.

The CDR3: CASAITSGPEQYF. The CDR3 DNA sequence: TGTGCCAGCGCCATAACCTCCGGCCCCGAGCAGTACTTC. The rearrangement joins TRBV2 to TRBJ2-7; D unresolved. V dropped 8 bases and J dropped 6 bases, with 17 bases sitting between them. The CDR3 has 13 residues. CDR1 SNHLY and CDR2 FYNNEI come from the germline V gene.

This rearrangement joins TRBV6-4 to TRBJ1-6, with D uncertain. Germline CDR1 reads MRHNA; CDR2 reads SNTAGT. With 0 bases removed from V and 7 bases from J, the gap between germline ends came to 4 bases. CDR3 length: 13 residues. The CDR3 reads CASSDSGNSPLHF. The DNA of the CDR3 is TGTGCCAGCAGTGACTCTGGCAATTCACCCCTCCACTTT.

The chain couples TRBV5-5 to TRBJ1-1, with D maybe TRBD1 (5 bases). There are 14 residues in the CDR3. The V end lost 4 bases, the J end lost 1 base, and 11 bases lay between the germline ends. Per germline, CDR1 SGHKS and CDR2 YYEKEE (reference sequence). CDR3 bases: TGTGCCAGCAGCGACGTCGGGGGGAACACTGAAGCTTTCTTT. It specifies CASSDVGGNTEAFF.

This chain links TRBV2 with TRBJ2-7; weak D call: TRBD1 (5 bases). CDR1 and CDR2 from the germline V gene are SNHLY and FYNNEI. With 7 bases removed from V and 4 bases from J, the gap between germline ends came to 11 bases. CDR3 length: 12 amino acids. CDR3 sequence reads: CASKPQVYEQYF. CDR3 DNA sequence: TGTGCCAGCAAACCACAGGTTTACGAGCAGTACTTC.

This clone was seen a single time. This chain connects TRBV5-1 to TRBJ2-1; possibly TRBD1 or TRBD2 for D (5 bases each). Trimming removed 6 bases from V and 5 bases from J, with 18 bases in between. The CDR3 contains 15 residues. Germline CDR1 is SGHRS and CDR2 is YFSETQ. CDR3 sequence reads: CASTWDPSLNNEQFF. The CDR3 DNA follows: TGCGCCAGCACCTGGGACCCTTCCCTGAACAATGAGCAGTTCTTC.

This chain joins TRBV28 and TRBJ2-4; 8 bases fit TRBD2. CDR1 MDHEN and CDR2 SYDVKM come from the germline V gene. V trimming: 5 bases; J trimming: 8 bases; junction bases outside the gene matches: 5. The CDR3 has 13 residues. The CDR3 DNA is TGTGCCAGCAGTGGCCTGACTAGCGACATTCAGTACTTC. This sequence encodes CASSGLTSDIQYF. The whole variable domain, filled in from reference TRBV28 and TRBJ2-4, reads DVKVTQSSRYLVKRTGEKVFLECVQDMDHENMFWYRQDPGLGLRLIYFSYDVKMKEKGDIPEGYSVSREKKERFSLILESASTNQTSMYLCASSGLTSDIQYFGAGTRLSVL.

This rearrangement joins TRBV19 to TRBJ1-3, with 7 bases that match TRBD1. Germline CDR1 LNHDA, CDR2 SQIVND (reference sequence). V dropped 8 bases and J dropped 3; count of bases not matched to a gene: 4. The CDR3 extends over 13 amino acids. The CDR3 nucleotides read TGTGCCAGTCGGGACAGAAGTGGAAACACCATATATTTT. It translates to CASRDRSGNTIYF.